The 6 T cell receptor beta chains below come from one sample, sequenced in a study of blood T cells in healthy people across ages. Primers used in a second PCR of roughly 7 to 12 cycles were a sample-barcoded 5' primer and a J-beta primer mix. TCRdb fed the 5' RACE reads into MiXCR, producing one record per CDR3 protein. The data contain 800,000 or so distinct CDR3 sequences, more than 20% of them singletons. These data are also associated with another study on T cells of mothers and their children.

Sequencing used blood. These receptors were collected from a boy younger than 18 in good health.

This clonotype came up a few times. This sequence joins TRBV29-1 and TRBJ1-4; D gene uncertain. This CDR3 comprises 14 residues. Per the germline V gene, CDR1 is SQVTM and CDR2 is ANQGSEA. With 7 bases removed from V and 0 bases from J, the gap between germline ends came to 12 bases. The CDR3 DNA sequence: TGCAGCGCCGCTGATACCGCAACTAATGAAAAACTGTTTTTT. It yields the protein CSAADTATNEKLFF.

This clonotype has just a few counts. The chain carries TRBV29-1 and TRBJ2-5; D is undetermined. This CDR3 spans 12 amino acids. Per germline, CDR1 SQVTM and CDR2 ANQGSEA. V gave up 1 base and J gave up 2 bases, with 5 bases separating them. CDR3 loop: CSVEGAQETQYF. The CDR3 region has the DNA TGCAGCGTTGAAGGGGCTCAAGAGACCCAGTACTTC.

Details on this clonotype: Mismatch with germline at one junction end may stem from a read error. The CDR3 spells CAGSTQGRGTDTQYF. The CDR3 nucleotides read TGTGCCGGCAGTACACAGGGCCGGGGCACAGATACGCAGTATTTT. This chain connects TRBV28 to TRBJ2-3, with D maybe TRBD1 (6 bases). Germline V gene sequence: CDR1 MDHEN, CDR2 SYDVKM. This CDR3 has 15 residues. The full variable domain, in which reference TRBV28 and TRBJ2-3 provide the parts outside the CDR3, is DVKVTQSSRYLVKRTGEKVFLECVQDMDHENMFWYRQDPGLGLRLIYFSYDVKMKEKGDIPEGYSVSREKKERFSLILESASTNQTSMYLCAGSTQGRGTDTQYFGPGTRLTVL.

The chain has TRBV21-1 and TRBJ1-1. TRBV21-1 is marked as a pseudogene. CDR3 length: 16 residues. CDR3 protein: CASSKPGLGMNTEAFF. The CDR3 DNA follows: TGTGCCAGCAGCAAGCCAGGCTTGGGGATGAACACTGAAGCTTTCTTT.

This clonotype was detected a few times. The chain joins TRBV7-9 to TRBJ2-1; 13 nucleotides agree with TRBD2. With 6 bases clipped from V and 5 bases from J, the junction kept 10 bases outside the gene matches. The germline V gene encodes CDR1 SEHNR and CDR2 FQNEAQ (reference sequence). The CDR3 has 17 residues. CDR3 DNA sequence: TGTGCCAGCAGACAGACTAGCGGGGGGTCGATCGACAATGAGCAGTTCTTC. Translation: CASRQTSGGSIDNEQFF.

A few counts support this clonotype. The V call is TRBV5-1, the J call TRBJ2-6; D perhaps matches TRBD1 (5 bases). Trimming left V 3 bases short and J 2 bases short, with 12 bases between. The CDR3 is 16 residues long. Germline V gene data show CDR1 as SGHRS and CDR2 as YFSETQ. The CDR3 DNA sequence: TGCGCCAGCAGCTCAGAACAGGCCCCTGGGGCCAACGTCCTGACTTTC. It yields the protein CASSSEQAPGANVLTF.